This entry concerns a single T cell receptor beta chain. The antigen is undetermined. The sample originates from a study of OX40 agonist ivuxolimab in advanced cancers. Study-level findings and limits: Doses of 0.1 to 3.0 mg/kg were accompanied by clonal expansion of CD4+ and CD8+ blood T cells by week 6. The mean number of expanded clones was higher in CD8+ T cells than in CD4+. Not determined was the antigen specificity of the expanded peripheral T cells. Some of the lowest clonal expansion was seen in partial responders at 0.1-3.0 mg/kg.

Germline V gene data show CDR1 as MDHEN and CDR2 as SYDVKM. The CDR3 totals 14 residues. The germline V and J ends were trimmed by 3 bases and 6 bases, with 15 bases remaining between them. The table came from immunoSEQ multiplex PCR; TCRdb's copy has only in-frame clones and leaves some out. There are some 31,000 clones in the sample; approximately 91% occur only once, and about a tenth lies in the top ten. This TCR derives from an adult with an advanced solid tumor such as melanoma, head and neck, liver or kidney cancer. Sequencing was performed on CD4+ or CD8+ T cells sorted from blood, taken in a trial of the OX40 agonist ivuxolimab. V is TRBV28 and J is TRBJ2-7, with D hard to call. The CDR3 loop reads CASSFPETGAEQYF. CDR3 nucleotide sequence: TGTGCCAGCAGTTTCCCAGAGACCGGCGCCGAGCAGTACTTC.